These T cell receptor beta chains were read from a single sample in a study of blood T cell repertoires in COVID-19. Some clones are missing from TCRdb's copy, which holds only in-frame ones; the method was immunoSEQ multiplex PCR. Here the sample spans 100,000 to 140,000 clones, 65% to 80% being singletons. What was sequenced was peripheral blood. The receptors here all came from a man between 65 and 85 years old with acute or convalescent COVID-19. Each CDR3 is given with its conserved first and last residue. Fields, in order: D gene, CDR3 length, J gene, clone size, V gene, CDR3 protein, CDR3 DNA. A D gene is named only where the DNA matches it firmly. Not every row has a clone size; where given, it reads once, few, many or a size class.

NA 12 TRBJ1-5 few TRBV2 CASSEEGQPQHF TGTGCCAGCAGTGAGGAGGGACAGCCCCAGCATTTT
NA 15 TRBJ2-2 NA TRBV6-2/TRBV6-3 CASSTGDFMSGELFF TGTGCCAGCAGTACGGGGGACTTCATGAGCGGGGAGCTGTTTTTT
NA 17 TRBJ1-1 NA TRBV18 CASSLLSPGHSNTEAFF TGTGCCAGCTCACTTTTGTCTCCGGGACACTCGAACACTGAAGCTTTCTTT
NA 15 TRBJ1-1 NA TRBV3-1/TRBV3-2 CASSQQGRVNTEAFF TGTGCCAGCAGCCAACAGGGTAGGGTGAACACTGAAGCTTTCTTT
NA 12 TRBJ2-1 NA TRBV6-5 CASRREVNEQFF TGTGCCAGCAGGAGGGAAGTCAATGAGCAGTTCTTC
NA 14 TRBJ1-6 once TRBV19 CASRGAGYNSPLHF TGTGCCAGTAGAGGGGCAGGGTATAATTCACCCCTCCACTTT
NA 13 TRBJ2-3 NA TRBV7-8 CASSQKADFAQYF TGTGCCAGCAGCCAAAAAGCCGACTTCGCGCAGTATTTT
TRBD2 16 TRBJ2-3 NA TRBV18 CASSPRTSGRADTQYF TGTGCCAGCTCACCGAGGACTAGTGGCCGTGCAGATACGCAGTATTTT
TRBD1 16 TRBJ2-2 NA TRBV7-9 CASSLVRGTNTGELFF TGTGCCAGCAGCTTAGTCAGGGGGACGAACACCGGGGAGCTGTTTTTT
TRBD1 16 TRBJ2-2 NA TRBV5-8 CASSPGTGARTGELFF TGTGCCAGCAGCCCTGGGACAGGGGCGCGGACCGGGGAGCTGTTTTTT
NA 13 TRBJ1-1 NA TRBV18 CASSPRMNTEAFF TGTGCCAGCTCCCCCAGGATGAACACTGAAGCTTTCTTT
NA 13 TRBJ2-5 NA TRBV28 CASSVGGQETQYF TGTGCCAGCAGTGTCGGGGGACAAGAGACCCAGTACTTC
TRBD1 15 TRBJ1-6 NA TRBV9 CASSAGDRNNSPLHF TGTGCCAGCAGCGCGGGGGACAGAAATAATTCACCCCTCCACTTT
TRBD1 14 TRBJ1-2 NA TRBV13 CASSPQGAQGGYTF TGTGCCAGCAGCCCCCAGGGGGCGCAAGGAGGCTACACCTTC
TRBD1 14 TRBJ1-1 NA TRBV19 CASSIRQGYDEAFF TGTGCCAGTAGTATAAGACAGGGGTATGATGAAGCTTTCTTT
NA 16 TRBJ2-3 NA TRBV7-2 CASSLGRGAPTDTQYF TGTGCCAGCAGCTTAGGGCGGGGAGCCCCCACAGATACGCAGTATTTT
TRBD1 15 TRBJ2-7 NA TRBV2 CASRLSGTGIHEQYF TGTGCCAGCAGGTTATCCGGGACAGGGATCCACGAGCAGTACTTC
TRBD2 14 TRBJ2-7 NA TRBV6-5 CASSLGRRDGEQYF TGTGCCAGCAGTCTCGGGAGGAGGGATGGCGAGCAGTACTTC
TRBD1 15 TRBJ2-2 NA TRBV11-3 CASSSDRGVPGELFF TGTGCCAGCAGCTCGGACAGGGGAGTACCCGGGGAGCTGTTTTTT
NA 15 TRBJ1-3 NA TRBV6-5 CASRNQGLGGNTIYF TGTGCCAGCAGAAACCAGGGTCTAGGCGGAAACACCATATATTTT
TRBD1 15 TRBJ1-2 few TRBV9 CASSAGTENFYGYTF TGTGCCAGCAGCGCCGGGACAGAGAATTTCTATGGCTACACCTTC
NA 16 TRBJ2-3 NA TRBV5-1 CASSFSGEGGVDTQYF TGCGCCAGCAGCTTCTCGGGGGAAGGAGGGGTAGATACGCAGTATTTT
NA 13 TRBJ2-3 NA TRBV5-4 CASSLAGTDTQYF TGTGCCAGCAGCTTGGCCGGCACAGATACGCAGTATTTT
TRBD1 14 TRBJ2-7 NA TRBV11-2 CASTRDSFTYEQYF TGTGCCAGCACCCGGGACAGCTTCACCTACGAGCAGTACTTC
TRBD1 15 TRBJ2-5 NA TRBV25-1 CASSAPGQGEETQYF TGTGCCAGCAGTGCTCCGGGACAGGGCGAGGAGACCCAGTACTTC
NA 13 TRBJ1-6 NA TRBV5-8 CASVSVYNSPLHF TGTGCCAGCGTATCCGTATATAATTCACCCCTCCACTTT
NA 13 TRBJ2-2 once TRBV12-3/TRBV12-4 CASSLMSAGELFF TGTGCCAGCAGTTTGATGTCAGCCGGGGAGCTGTTTTTT
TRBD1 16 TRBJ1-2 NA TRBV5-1 CASSSVGQGANYGYTF TGCGCCAGCAGCTCGGTGGGACAGGGGGCGAACTATGGCTACACCTTC
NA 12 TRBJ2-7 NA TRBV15 CATGFPGFEQYF TGTGCCACCGGGTTCCCAGGGTTCGAGCAGTACTTC
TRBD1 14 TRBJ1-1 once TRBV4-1 CASSQDEDRNQAFF TGCGCCAGCAGCCAAGATGAGGACAGGAACCAAGCTTTCTTT
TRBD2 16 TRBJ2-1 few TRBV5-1 CASSFLAGSRGNEQFF TGCGCCAGCAGCTTTCTAGCGGGATCCCGCGGGAATGAGCAGTTCTTC
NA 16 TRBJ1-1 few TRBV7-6 CASSLGGGWGVGEAFF TGTGCCAGCAGCTTAGGAGGGGGTTGGGGCGTTGGTGAAGCTTTCTTT
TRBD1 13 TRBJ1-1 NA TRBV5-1 CASSSQGATEAFF TGCGCCAGCAGCTCCCAGGGGGCCACTGAAGCTTTCTTT
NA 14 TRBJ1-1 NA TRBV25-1 CASSEYAGGTEAFF TGTGCCAGCAGTGAATATGCCGGTGGCACTGAAGCTTTCTTT
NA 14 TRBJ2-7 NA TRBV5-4 CASSFSQGFYEQYF TGTGCCAGCAGCTTTTCTCAGGGATTCTACGAGCAGTACTTC
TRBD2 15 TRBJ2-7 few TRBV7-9 CASSLSGAGTYEQYF TGTGCCAGCAGCTTAAGCGGGGCGGGGACCTACGAGCAGTACTTC
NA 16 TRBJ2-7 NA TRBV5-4 CASSLEGGAAAYEQYF TGTGCCAGCAGCTTGGAAGGAGGCGCCGCAGCCTACGAGCAGTACTTC
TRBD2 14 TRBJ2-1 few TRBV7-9 CASSQGTSRNEQFF TGTGCCAGCAGCCAAGGGACTAGCCGTAATGAGCAGTTCTTC
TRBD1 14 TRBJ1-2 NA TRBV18 CASSGTGSNYGYTF TGTGCCAGCTCCGGGACAGGATCGAACTATGGCTACACCTTC
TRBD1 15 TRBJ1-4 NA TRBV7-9 CASSQGARRNEKLFF TGTGCCAGCAGCCAGGGGGCGCGGAGGAATGAAAAACTGTTTTTT
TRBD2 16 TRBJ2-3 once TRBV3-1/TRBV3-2 CASSYKSGGGTDTQYF TGTGCCAGCAGTTATAAGTCGGGGGGTGGAACAGATACGCAGTATTTT
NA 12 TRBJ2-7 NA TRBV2 CASSGLTYEQYF TGTGCCAGCAGCGGACTCACCTACGAGCAGTACTTC
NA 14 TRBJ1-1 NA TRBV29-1 CSVVPHEGYTEAFF TGCAGCGTTGTCCCCCATGAGGGTTACACTGAAGCTTTCTTT
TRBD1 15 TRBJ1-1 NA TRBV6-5 CASSSRTGRMTEAFF TGTGCCAGCAGTTCGAGGACAGGGAGGATGACTGAAGCTTTCTTT
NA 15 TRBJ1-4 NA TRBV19 CASTGDGTFGEKLFF TGTGCCAGTACCGGGGACGGGACATTTGGGGAAAAACTGTTTTTT
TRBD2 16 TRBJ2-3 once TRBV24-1 CATSDQTSGSTDTQYF TGTGCCACCAGTGACCAGACTAGCGGAAGCACAGATACGCAGTATTTT
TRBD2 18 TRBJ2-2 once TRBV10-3 CAIKSGTSGGGGTGELFF TGTGCCATCAAATCCGGGACTAGCGGGGGGGGCGGGACCGGGGAGCTGTTTTTT
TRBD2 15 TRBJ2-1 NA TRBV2 CASSENSGGINEQFF TGTGCCAGCAGTGAGAATAGCGGGGGGATCAATGAGCAGTTCTTC
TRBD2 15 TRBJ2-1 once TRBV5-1 CASSHTSGGWYEQFF TGCGCCAGCAGCCATACTAGCGGGGGTTGGTATGAGCAGTTCTTC
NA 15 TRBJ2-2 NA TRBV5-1 CASSLEQSVTGELFF TGCGCCAGCAGCTTGGAACAGTCAGTCACCGGGGAGCTGTTTTTT
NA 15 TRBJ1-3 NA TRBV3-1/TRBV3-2 CASSQNTGPGNTIYF TGTGCCAGCAGCCAAAATACAGGGCCTGGAAACACCATATATTTT
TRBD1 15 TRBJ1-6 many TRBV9 CASSAGTGNPSPLHF TGTGCCAGCAGCGCCGGGACAGGGAATCCTTCACCCCTCCACTTT
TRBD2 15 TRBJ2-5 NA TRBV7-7 CASSLGTSGSETQYF TGTGCTAGCAGCTTAGGGACTAGCGGGTCAGAGACCCAGTACTTC
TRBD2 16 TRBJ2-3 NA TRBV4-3 CASSQGRAGGVDTQYF TGCGCCAGCAGCCAAGGAAGAGCGGGGGGGGTAGATACGCAGTATTTT
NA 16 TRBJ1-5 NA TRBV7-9 CASSLALGNYHQPQHF TGTGCCAGCAGCTTAGCGTTGGGCAATTATCATCAGCCCCAGCATTTT
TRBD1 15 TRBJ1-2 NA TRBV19 CASNKGQDTNYGYTF TGTGCCAGTAATAAAGGACAGGATACTAACTATGGCTACACCTTC
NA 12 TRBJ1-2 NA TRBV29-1 CSAAGSNYGYTF TGCAGCGCCGCCGGGTCTAACTATGGCTACACCTTC
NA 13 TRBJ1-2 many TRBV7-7 CASSFEDGYGYTF TGTGCCAGCAGCTTTGAGGATGGCTATGGCTACACCTTC
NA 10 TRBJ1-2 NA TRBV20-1 CSAPNPGYTF TGCAGTGCTCCCAATCCTGGCTACACCTTC
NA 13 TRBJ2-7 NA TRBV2 CASSEELGREQYF TGTGCCAGCAGTGAAGAGCTAGGCCGCGAGCAGTACTTC